The 32 T cell receptor beta chains listed next were all sequenced from one sample in a study of blood T cells in healthy people across ages. A second PCR of roughly 7 to 11 cycles used a sample-barcoded 5' primer and a J-beta primer mix. TCRdb recomputed calls from the 5' RACE reads with MiXCR, one row per CDR3 protein. The sample has almost 550,000 distinct CDR3 sequences, 24% seen once; the top ten hold 8.7%. The same specimen was also included in a second study, on T cells of mothers and their children.

The sequencing input was blood. The receptor source for this set is a boy under 18 in good health.

The gene calls are TRBV7-9 and TRBJ1-2; D gene uncertain. CDR1 SEHNR and CDR2 FQNEAQ come from the germline V gene (reference sequence). The ends were cut back, 3 bases at V and 3 bases at J, with 14 bases in the middle. The CDR3 sequence is 15 residues long. CDR3 amino acids: CASSFSLDGHYGYTF. CDR3 DNA sequence: TGTGCCAGCAGCTTTTCCCTCGACGGACACTATGGCTACACCTTC.

J is TRBJ2-1 and V is TRBV7-8; D uncertain. The DNA end favors TRBJ2-5, so the J call may be wrong. This CDR3 has 15 amino acids. Looked up from germline, CDR1 is SGHVS and CDR2 is FQNEAQ. DNA of the CDR3: TGTGCCAGCAGCTTAGAGGGCCCCGATCGAGAGACCCAGTACTTC. Translated, it gives CASSLEGPDRETQYF.

This clonotype occurred a few times. V and J are TRBV7-9 and TRBJ2-7, with 9 bases matching TRBD1. Judging by the DNA end, TRBJ2-5 fits better; the J call may be wrong. Germline assignment: CDR1 SEHNR and CDR2 FQNEAQ (reference sequence). This CDR3 has 16 residues. This CDR3 reads CASSSLEGQGGETQYF. The CDR3 DNA is TGTGCCAGCAGCTCACTTGAGGGACAGGGAGGGGAGACCCAGTACTTC.

This clonotype was observed a handful of times. The chain has TRBV2 and TRBJ2-7; D not resolved. Deletions cut 3 bases from V and 6 bases from J, with 9 bases between. Germline V gives CDR1 SNHLY, CDR2 FYNNEI. There are 12 residues in the CDR3. The CDR3 DNA follows: TGTGCCAGCAGTGAGGTAGCCATCGAGCAGTACTTC. It translates to CASSEVAIEQYF.

V is TRBV7-2 and J is TRBJ2-1; 8 nucleotides align to TRBD2. Trimming removed 2 bases from V and 0 bases from J; junction bases left unmatched: 6. The germline gives CDR1 SGHTA, CDR2 FQGNSA. This CDR3 has 17 amino acids. CDR3 region: CASSLRLAPHSYNEQFF. The CDR3 DNA follows: TGTGCCAGCAGCTTAAGACTAGCGCCACACTCCTACAATGAGCAGTTCTTC.

This chain uses TRBV27 with TRBJ2-3, with 12 bases aligning to TRBD2. With 3 bases clipped from V and 4 bases from J, the junction kept 11 bases outside the gene matches. This CDR3 is built from 18 residues. From germline, CDR1 is MNHEY and CDR2 SMNVEV (reference sequence). CDR3 in amino acids: CASSFRLAGDPSADTQYF. In DNA, the CDR3 is TGTGCCAGCAGTTTTAGACTAGCGGGAGACCCCTCCGCAGATACGCAGTATTTT.

Comment on this clonotype: One junction end does not reproduce the germline sequence, and a read error may be involved. This sequence joins TRBV5-1 and TRBJ2-7, with 9 nucleotides matching TRBD1. Germline V gene lookup returns CDR1 SGHRS and CDR2 YFSETQ. The CDR3 is 12 residues long. CDR3 DNA sequence: TGCGCCAGCAGCCTGGTTGGGACAGGGCCGTGCTTC. It is translated as CASSLVGTGPCF.

This clonotype has just a few counts. The chain has TRBV5-1 and TRBJ1-4, with D hard to call. V lost 1 base and J lost 9, with 7 bases in between. Germline V gene data show CDR1 as SGHRS and CDR2 as YFSETQ. This CDR3 region has 12 residues. The CDR3 DNA reads as TGCGCCAGCAGCTTGCTTCAAAAAAAACTGTTTTTT. It codes for CASSLLQKKLFF.

A note on this clonotype: A much more abundant neighbour one base away suggests this may be a read error. The rearrangement uses TRBV28 and TRBJ1-1; D remains unclear. From germline, CDR1 is MDHEN and CDR2 SYDVKM. CDR3 length: 14 amino acids. The CDR3 region has the DNA TGTGCCAGCAGTTTATTCCGGGCGGGCACTGAAGATTTCTTT. Translated, it gives CASSLFRAGTEDFF. The whole variable domain, remainder taken from reference TRBV28 and TRBJ1-1, is DVKVTQSSRYLVKRTGEKVFLECVQDMDHENMFWYRQDPGLGLRLIYFSYDVKMKEKGDIPEGYSVSREKKERFSLILESASTNQTSMYLCASSLFRAGTEDFFGQGTRLTVV.

The chain recombines TRBV20-1 with TRBJ1-4; D remains ambiguous. The CDR3 totals 13 residues. Germline CDR1 DFQATT, CDR2 SNEGSKA (reference sequence). CDR3 sequence (DNA): TGCAGCACGATCGAGTTGGTCGATGAAAAACTGTTTTTT. Its protein is CSTIELVDEKLFF.

This clonotype was observed a few times. CDR3 DNA: TGTGCCAGTACTTTGTTGAGGGGCGGCTATGGCTACACCTTC. As protein: CASTLLRGGYGYTF. The rearrangement joins TRBV28 to TRBJ1-2; weak D call: TRBD1 (5 bases). The CDR3 consists of 14 residues. The ends were cut back, 9 bases at V and 4 bases at J, with 18 bases in the middle. CDR1 MDHEN and CDR2 SYDVKM come from the germline V gene.

The V and J genes are TRBV24-1 and TRBJ1-5; D unresolved. CDR3 length: 16 residues. V was clipped by 4 bases and J by 2 bases, with 14 bases between them. Per germline, CDR1 KGHDR and CDR2 SFDVKD. CDR3 nucleotides: TGTGCCACCAGTGAATCTGGACCAGCCGGCAATCAGCCCCAGCATTTT. The encoded protein is CATSESGPAGNQPQHF.

This clonotype came up a few times. The gene calls are TRBV6-2 or TRBV6-3 and TRBJ2-5; 9 bases agree with TRBD1. Germline V gives CDR1 MNHEY, CDR2 SVGEGT. V lost 6 bases to trimming and J lost 5 bases; unmatched junction nucleotides: 7. This CDR3 region has 14 residues. The CDR3 protein is CASSERDRVETQYF. For the CDR3, the DNA is TGTGCCAGCAGCGAAAGGGACAGGGTTGAGACCCAGTACTTC.

This clonotype was found a few times. The chain employs TRBV7-3 and TRBJ2-7; 7 bases line up with TRBD2. Germline-derived CDR1 and CDR2 are SGHTA and FQGTGA. V shed 1 base and J 3 bases; nucleotides not matched to a gene: 3. This CDR3 region has 14 residues. The CDR3 DNA is TGTGCCAGCAGCTTAATGGGGGGGGGCTACGAGCAGTACTTC. Protein product: CASSLMGGGYEQYF.

This clonotype was seen only once. CDR3 sequence reads: CASSLGQGGPEAFF. The CDR3 DNA sequence: TGTGCCAGCAGCCTCGGACAGGGTGGCCCTGAAGCTTTCTTT. The V call is TRBV7-9, the J call TRBJ1-1, with TRBD1 matching over 8 bases. The CDR3 has 14 residues. Germline CDR1 reads SEHNR; CDR2 reads FQNEAQ (reference sequence). The trim removed 5 bases at V and 6 bases at J, leaving 8 bases unmatched.

In this sample, this clonotype turned up a few times. The chain joins TRBV5-1 to TRBJ2-5; either TRBD1 or TRBD2 may supply D (5 bases each). Judging by the DNA end, TRBJ2-7 fits better; the J call may be wrong. Germline CDR1 reads SGHRS; CDR2 reads YFSETQ. CDR3 length: 14 amino acids. The DNA of the CDR3 is TGCGCCAGCAGCTTGGCCGGGGCCCACTACGAGCAGTACTTC. It yields the protein CASSLAGAHYEQYF.

The chain recombines TRBV6-5 with TRBJ1-1, with D perhaps TRBD1 (5 bases). Germline-derived CDR1 and CDR2 are MNHEY and SVGAGI. The CDR3 is 15 amino acids. The ends were cut back, 6 bases at V and 5 bases at J, with 19 bases in the middle. Here the CDR3 reads CASSPRPREGTEAFF. For the CDR3, the DNA is TGTGCCAGCAGCCCCCGGCCCAGGGAAGGGACTGAAGCTTTCTTT.

This clonotype was found once. This is likely a read error, given that the CDR3 carries no conserved phenylalanine or tryptophan at its end. V usage is TRBV2 and J usage is TRBJ2-1, with 9 bases that match TRBD1. Germline assignment: CDR1 SNHLY and CDR2 FYNNEI. The length of the CDR3 is 14 residues. V dropped 8 bases and J dropped 5; count of bases not matched to a gene: 7. CDR3 sequence: CASESRTGDNEQFL. For the CDR3, the DNA is TGTGCCAGCGAGAGTAGGACAGGGGACAATGAGCAGTTCCTC.

This clonotype turned up a few times. J is TRBJ1-4 and V is TRBV6-5, with D perhaps matching TRBD1 (5 bases). The CDR3 loop spans 14 amino acids. V lost 4 bases and J 8 bases, leaving 14 bases between the germline ends. From germline, CDR1 is MNHEY and CDR2 SVGAGI. CDR3 loop: CASSWDGTGEKLFF. CDR3 DNA sequence: TGTGCCAGCAGTTGGGACGGGACGGGGGAAAAACTGTTTTTT.

This chain uses TRBV5-1 with TRBJ1-2, with 9 bases identical to TRBD1. The ends lost 4 bases at V and 5 bases at J; junction bases unmatched: 15. Germline V gives CDR1 SGHRS, CDR2 YFSETQ. This CDR3 comprises 17 residues. Here the CDR3 DNA reads TGCGCCAGCAGCGGTACTGATCCGGGACAGGGAAAATATGGCTACACCTTC. Protein product: CASSGTDPGQGKYGYTF.

The chain is built from TRBV15 and TRBJ1-5; D gene unclear. The germline gives CDR1 LNHNV, CDR2 YYDKDF (reference sequence). The CDR3 consists of 8 residues. CDR3 sequence (DNA): TGTAGCAATCAGCCCCAGCATTTT. The encoded protein is CSNQPQHF.

The rearrangement links TRBV28 to TRBJ2-5; no firm D call. The DNA end is a closer match to TRBJ2-1, so the J assignment may be wrong. This CDR3 spans 11 amino acids. Germline V CDR1 and CDR2: MDHEN, SYDVKM. The CDR3, as DNA: TGTGCCAGCATCTGGAGCAATGAGCAGTTCTTC. It translates to CASIWSNEQFF.

The table lists this clonotype with a few counts. V gene TRBV27 combines with J gene TRBJ1-6; 9 nucleotides agree with TRBD1. This CDR3 contains 16 residues. The ends lost 3 bases at V and 6 bases at J; junction bases unmatched: 6. Germline-derived CDR1 and CDR2 are MNHEY and SMNVEV (reference sequence). In nucleotides, the CDR3 is TGTGCCAGCAGTTTCGACAGGGGGTCGATTAATTCACCCCTCCACTTT. This sequence encodes CASSFDRGSINSPLHF.

The rearrangement joins TRBV20-1 to TRBJ1-6, with 8 bases aligning to TRBD1. Unmatched junction bases numbered 8, after V lost 3 bases and J lost 10 bases. The CDR3 extends over 14 amino acids. Germline CDR1 DFQATT, CDR2 SNEGSKA (reference sequence). This chain's CDR3 is CSASSTGGVSPLHF. DNA for the CDR3: TGCAGTGCTAGCTCTACAGGGGGAGTGTCACCCCTCCACTTT.

This clonotype has just a few counts. V usage is TRBV2 and J usage is TRBJ2-5; D is perhaps TRBD1 or TRBD2 (6 bases each). Per the germline V gene, CDR1 is SNHLY and CDR2 is FYNNEI. The CDR3 has 16 residues. Trimming stripped 4 bases from V and 4 bases from J, with 19 bases between. For the CDR3, the DNA is TGTGCCAGCAGTGTATCCAGGGGACTCCTCGGAGAGACCCAGTACTTC. Translating gives CASSVSRGLLGETQYF.

The V call is TRBV20-1, the J call TRBJ2-1; a possible D gene is TRBD2 (7 bases). The CDR3 runs 17 residues. With 1 base removed from V and 9 bases from J, the gap between germline ends came to 25 bases. Looked up from germline, CDR1 is DFQATT and CDR2 is SNEGSKA (reference sequence). CDR3 loop: CSARGVRGGASIFEQFF. DNA for the CDR3: TGCAGTGCTAGAGGCGTCCGAGGGGGGGCCTCGATCTTTGAGCAGTTCTTC.

The chain couples TRBV7-3 to TRBJ2-1, with TRBD1 matching 7 bases. Losses at the gene ends were 4 bases for V and 8 bases for J; bases not matched to a gene: 11. Germline CDR1 SGHTA, CDR2 FQGTGA. This CDR3 is built from 15 residues. CDR3 coding DNA: TGTGCCAGCAGCTATGGTACAGGGGCGCGGGATGAGCAGTTCTTC. Amino acid sequence: CASSYGTGARDEQFF.

This clonotype has only a few counts. The chain uses TRBV7-9 and TRBJ2-3, with D perhaps given as TRBD1 or TRBD2 (5 bases each). The V gene lost 4 bases and the J gene lost 2 bases, with 19 bases spanning the gap. The CDR3 runs to 17 residues. Germline V gene lookup returns CDR1 SEHNR and CDR2 FQNEAQ (reference sequence). The CDR3 sequence is CASSSRVGDGYTDTQYF. The DNA of the CDR3 is TGTGCCAGCAGCTCAAGGGTAGGGGACGGATACACAGATACGCAGTATTTT.

The chain couples TRBV5-1 to TRBJ2-3; D remains unclear. The V end was cut by 4 bases, the J end by 0 bases, with 9 bases between. The CDR3 length is 14 residues. Germline V gene sequence: CDR1 SGHRS, CDR2 YFSETQ. CDR3 sequence (DNA): TGCGCCAGCAGCCCGGAGACAAGCACAGATACGCAGTATTTT. It encodes CASSPETSTDTQYF.

At least ten counts were recorded for this clonotype. The V call is TRBV6-4, the J call TRBJ2-3; unclear D gene. Germline CDR1 reads MRHNA; CDR2 reads SNTAGT. The V end lost 0 bases, the J end lost 0 bases, and 4 bases lay between the germline ends. CDR3 length: 14 residues. CDR3: CASSDSSSTDTQYF. The CDR3 nucleotides read TGTGCCAGCAGTGACTCGTCTAGCACAGATACGCAGTATTTT.

In this sample, this clonotype turned up a few times. This chain uses TRBV7-9 with TRBJ2-1; possibly TRBD1 for D (6 bases). This CDR3 has 14 amino acids. Germline loops: CDR1 SEHNR, CDR2 FQNEAQ (reference sequence). The ends were cut back, 5 bases at V and 7 bases at J, with 15 bases in the middle. The CDR3 coding sequence is TGTGCCAGCAGCCTCTGGACAGTCCCTAATGAGCAGTTCTTC. Translated: CASSLWTVPNEQFF.

V is TRBV6-2 or TRBV6-3 and J is TRBJ2-7, with D maybe TRBD1 (6 bases). The CDR3 totals 18 residues. The V end lost 6 bases, the J end lost 0 bases, and 24 bases lay between the germline ends. In germline, CDR1 is MNHEY, CDR2 SVGEGT. The DNA for the CDR3 is TGTGCCAGCAGGAAGATCCGAAGACAGGAACTGAGCTCCTACGAGCAGTACTTC. This sequence encodes CASRKIRRQELSSYEQYF.